Listed here is a single TCR beta chain. Its cognate antigen is unknown. The data are from a study of cytomegalovirus exposure and HLA in healthy donors. Germline V gene sequence: CDR1 SGHTA, CDR2 FQGNSA. The CDR3 has 14 amino acids. V lost 5 bases and J lost 4; bases outside the gene matches: 6. Study-wide results and limits: Some highly shared sequence variants likely arose as a pipeline artifact. Diagnosis of cytomegalovirus status made by the classifier reportedly showed high specificity and sensitivity.

The PCR contained 60 Vbeta and 13 Jbeta primers. Method: immunoSEQ multiplex PCR; TCRdb's copy keeps in-frame clones and lacks some. The repertoire holds about 130,000 clones, with around four fifths as singletons. This receptor was obtained from a woman in her thirties or forties in good health and CMV-seropositive. The sample was PBMCs. The V call is TRBV7-2, the J call TRBJ2-5; 8 bases fit TRBD2. CDR3 sequence reads: CASSLNSGIETQYF. For the CDR3, the DNA is TGTGCCAGCAGCCTGAATAGCGGGATAGAGACCCAGTACTTC.